The clone carrying this TCR beta chain has only a few counts. In the authors' methods: Reference gene primer amplification gave nucleated cell count estimates. Data came from immunoSEQ multiplex PCR; TCRdb stores just in-frame clones and leaves some out. That table is the source of V, J and clone size, and D and trimming were worked out from the DNA. The sample has roughly 230,000 clones; over 80% are singletons. These data come from a study of blood T cell repertoires in COVID-19. Overall study context: Researchers got acute and convalescent COVID-19 samples from the United States, Italy and Spain. From T cells, B-cell-depleted T cells, or PBMCs came the material, which was cDNA or gDNA.

The trim removed 5 bases at V and 3 bases at J, leaving 7 bases unmatched. Per germline, CDR1 MNHEY and CDR2 SVGAGI. The CDR3 extends over 14 amino acids. Sample: peripheral blood. This clonotype was sampled from a human donor in a cohort sampled during active COVID-19. V and J are TRBV6-5 and TRBJ2-7, with 7 positions matching TRBD1. The CDR3 DNA is TGTGCCAGCAGTATAGACAGGGAACGCTACGAGCAGTACTTC. Its protein is CASSIDRERYEQYF.